Reported below is one T cell receptor beta chain. The sample belongs to a study of T cells after somatic rescue of genetic block. V lost 4 bases to trimming and J lost 2 bases; unmatched junction nucleotides: 3. Germline CDR1 and CDR2: MNHEY and SMNVEV (reference sequence). This CDR3 contains 16 residues. Here immunoSEQ multiplex PCR was the method, and the copy in TCRdb shows in-frame clones only, minus some. The repertoire holds about 120,000 clones, with about 89% as singletons. The sequencing input was peripheral blood mononuclear cells (PBMCs). The TCR comes from a woman aged 18-29 years. The chain carries TRBV27 and TRBJ2-3; 13 nucleotides align to TRBD2. The CDR3 loop reads CASSSGLAGNTDTQYF. The DNA of the CDR3 is TGTGCCAGCAGTTCGGGACTAGCGGGGAACACAGATACGCAGTATTTT.